Presented here are 5 T cell receptor beta chains from one specimen sequenced in a study of Graves' ophthalmopathy and Graves' hyperthyroidism. Transcripts of RNA were the source for amplifying TCR beta CDR3 regions. After a first-round RT-PCR with HTBI primers, a second-round multiplex PCR was run. TCRdb processed the multiplex PCR reads anew with MiXCR; each CDR3 protein has one entry. The repertoire holds some 390,000 distinct CDR3 sequences, with 18% as singletons. Sequenced input: peripheral blood. The origin of the receptors is a woman aged 18-29 years with Graves' ophthalmopathy.

The table lists this clonotype with many counts. V is TRBV29-1 and J is TRBJ1-2, with 8 bases fitting TRBD1. The CDR3 is made up of 13 amino acids. V trimming: 4 bases; J trimming: 6 bases; junction bases outside the gene matches: 7. The germline CDR1 and CDR2 sequences are SQVTM and ANQGSEA. Here the CDR3 DNA reads TGCAGCGTTGTGGCAGGGGGCGAGGATGGCTACACCTTC. Translated: CSVVAGGEDGYTF.

This clonotype came up many times. This chain links TRBV18 with TRBJ2-7, with D possibly being TRBD2 (5 bases). Germline lookup yields CDR1 KGHSH and CDR2 LQKENI. Between the trimmed V and J ends, which lost 2 bases and 2 bases, there was a span of 13 bases. CDR3 size: 15 residues. CDR3 region: CASSPGQNGAYEQYF. The CDR3 coding sequence is TGTGCCAGCTCACCAGGTCAAAACGGGGCCTACGAGCAGTACTTC.

This clonotype has ten or more counts. This chain links TRBV15 with TRBJ2-2; 7 bases align to TRBD2. V shed 1 base, J shed 7 bases, and the junction held 3 bases outside the gene matches. The CDR3 is 14 residues long. CDR1 is LNHNV, CDR2 YYDKDF, per germline (reference sequence). The CDR3 protein is CATSRAGGNGELFF. Here the CDR3 DNA reads TGTGCCACCAGCAGAGCGGGGGGTAACGGGGAGCTGTTTTTT.

This clonotype was picked up many times. The chain carries TRBV11-3 and TRBJ1-1; no clear D gene. The germline V gene encodes CDR1 SGHNT and CDR2 YENEEA. The CDR3 length is 16 residues. Trimming left V 1 base short and J 5 bases short, with 17 bases between. The CDR3 region is CASSLGVLNPRTEAFF. Written as DNA, the CDR3 is TGTGCCAGCAGCTTAGGGGTACTAAACCCGAGGACTGAAGCTTTCTTT.

The table lists this clonotype with many counts. The chain joins TRBV6-5 to TRBJ1-6; D not resolved. The germline gives CDR1 MNHEY, CDR2 SVGAGI. Trimming pared 1 base from V and 5 bases from J, leaving 15 bases between. There are 17 residues in the CDR3. The CDR3 spells CASSYFFVSRDNSPLHF. In DNA, the CDR3 is TGTGCCAGCAGTTACTTTTTCGTGTCGAGGGATAATTCACCCCTCCACTTT.